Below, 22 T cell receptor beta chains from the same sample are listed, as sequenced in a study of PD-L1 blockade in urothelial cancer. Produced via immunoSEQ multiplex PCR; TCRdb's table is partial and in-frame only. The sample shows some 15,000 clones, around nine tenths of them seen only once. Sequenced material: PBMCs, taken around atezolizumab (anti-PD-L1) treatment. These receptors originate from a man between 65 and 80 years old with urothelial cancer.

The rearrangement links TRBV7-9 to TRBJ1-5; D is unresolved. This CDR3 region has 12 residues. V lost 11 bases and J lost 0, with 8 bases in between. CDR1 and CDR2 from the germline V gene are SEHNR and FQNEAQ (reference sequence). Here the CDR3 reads CASSYSNQPQHF. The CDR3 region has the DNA TGTGCCTCCTCGTATAGCAATCAGCCCCAGCATTTT.

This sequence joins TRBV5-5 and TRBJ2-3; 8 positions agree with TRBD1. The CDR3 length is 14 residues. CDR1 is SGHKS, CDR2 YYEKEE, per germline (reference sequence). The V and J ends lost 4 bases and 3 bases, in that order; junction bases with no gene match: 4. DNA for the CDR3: TGTGCCAGCAGCCCAGGGGGCAGGACAGATACGCAGTATTTT. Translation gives CASSPGGRTDTQYF.

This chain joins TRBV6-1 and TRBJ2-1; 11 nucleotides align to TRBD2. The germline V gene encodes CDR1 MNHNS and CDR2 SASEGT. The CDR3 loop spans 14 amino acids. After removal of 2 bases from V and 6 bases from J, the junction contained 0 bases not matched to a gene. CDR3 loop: CASSELAGGNEQFF. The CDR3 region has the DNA TGTGCCAGCAGTGAACTAGCGGGGGGCAATGAGCAGTTCTTC.

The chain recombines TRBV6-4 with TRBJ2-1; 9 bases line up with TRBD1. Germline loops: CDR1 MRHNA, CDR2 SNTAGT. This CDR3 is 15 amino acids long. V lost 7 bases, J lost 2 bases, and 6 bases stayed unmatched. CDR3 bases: TGTGCCAGCACTACAACAGGGGGCGCCTACAATGAGCAGTTCTTC. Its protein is CASTTTGGAYNEQFF.

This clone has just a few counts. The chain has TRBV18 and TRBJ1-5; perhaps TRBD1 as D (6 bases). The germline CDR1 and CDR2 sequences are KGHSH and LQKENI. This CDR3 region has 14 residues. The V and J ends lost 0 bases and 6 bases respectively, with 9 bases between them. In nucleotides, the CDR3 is TGTGCCAGCTCACCACCGGGAGGGGGTCAGCCCCAGCATTTT. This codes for CASSPPGGGQPQHF.

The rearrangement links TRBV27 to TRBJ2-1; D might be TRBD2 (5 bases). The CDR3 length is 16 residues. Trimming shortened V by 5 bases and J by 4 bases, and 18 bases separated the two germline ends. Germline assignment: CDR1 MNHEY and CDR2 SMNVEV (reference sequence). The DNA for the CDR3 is TGTGCCAGCAGTACTCTCGGGGTCGTTGGGTACAATGAGCAGTTCTTC. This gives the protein CASSTLGVVGYNEQFF.

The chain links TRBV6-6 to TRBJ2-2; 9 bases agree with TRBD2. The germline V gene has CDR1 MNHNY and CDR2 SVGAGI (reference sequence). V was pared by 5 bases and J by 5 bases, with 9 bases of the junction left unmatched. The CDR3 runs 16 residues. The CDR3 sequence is CASSPISGGATGELFF. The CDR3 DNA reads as TGTGCCAGCAGTCCTATTAGCGGGGGAGCAACCGGGGAGCTGTTTTTT.

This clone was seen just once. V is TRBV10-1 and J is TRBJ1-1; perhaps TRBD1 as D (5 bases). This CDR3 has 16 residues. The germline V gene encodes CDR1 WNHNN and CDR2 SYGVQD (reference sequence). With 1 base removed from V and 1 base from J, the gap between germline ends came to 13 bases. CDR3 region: CASSEFKAGGNTEAFF. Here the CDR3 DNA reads TGCGCCAGCAGTGAGTTTAAAGCCGGGGGGAACACTGAAGCTTTCTTT.

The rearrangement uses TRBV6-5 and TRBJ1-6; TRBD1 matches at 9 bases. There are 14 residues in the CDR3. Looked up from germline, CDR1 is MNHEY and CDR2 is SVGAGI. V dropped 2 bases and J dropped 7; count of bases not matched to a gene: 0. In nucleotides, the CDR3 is TGTGCCAGCAGTTACGGGACAGGGAATTCACCCCTCCACTTT. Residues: CASSYGTGNSPLHF.

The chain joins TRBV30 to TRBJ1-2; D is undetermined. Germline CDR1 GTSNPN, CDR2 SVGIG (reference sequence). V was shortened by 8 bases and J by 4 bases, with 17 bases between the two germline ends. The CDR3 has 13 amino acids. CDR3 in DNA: TGTGCCGGCCCCACGAGCTCGGGCTATGGCTACACCTTC. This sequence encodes CAGPTSSGYGYTF.

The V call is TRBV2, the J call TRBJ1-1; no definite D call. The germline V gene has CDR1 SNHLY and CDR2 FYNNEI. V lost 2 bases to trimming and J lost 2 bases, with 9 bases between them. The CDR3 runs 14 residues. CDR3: CASSESPFNTEAFF. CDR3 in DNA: TGTGCCAGCAGTGAAAGCCCTTTCAACACTGAAGCTTTCTTT.

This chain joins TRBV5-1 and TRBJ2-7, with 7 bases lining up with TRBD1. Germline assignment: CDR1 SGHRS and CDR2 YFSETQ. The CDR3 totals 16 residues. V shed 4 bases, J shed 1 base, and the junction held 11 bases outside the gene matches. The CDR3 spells CASSPQGQLPSYEQYF. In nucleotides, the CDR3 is TGCGCCAGCAGCCCACAGGGGCAGCTACCTTCCTACGAGCAGTACTTC.

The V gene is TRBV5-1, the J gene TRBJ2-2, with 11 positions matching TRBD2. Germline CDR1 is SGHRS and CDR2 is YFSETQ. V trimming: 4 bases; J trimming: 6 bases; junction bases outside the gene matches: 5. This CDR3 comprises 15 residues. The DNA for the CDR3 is TGCGCCAGCAGCGGCGGGACTAGCGGATCCGGGGAGCTGTTTTTT. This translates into CASSGGTSGSGELFF.

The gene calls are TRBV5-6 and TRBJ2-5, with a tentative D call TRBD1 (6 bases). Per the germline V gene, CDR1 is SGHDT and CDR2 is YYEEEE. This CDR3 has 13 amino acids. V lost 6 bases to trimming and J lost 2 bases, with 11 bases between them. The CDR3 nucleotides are TGTGCCAGCAAGAGGACAGAACAAGAGACCCAGTACTTC. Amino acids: CASKRTEQETQYF.

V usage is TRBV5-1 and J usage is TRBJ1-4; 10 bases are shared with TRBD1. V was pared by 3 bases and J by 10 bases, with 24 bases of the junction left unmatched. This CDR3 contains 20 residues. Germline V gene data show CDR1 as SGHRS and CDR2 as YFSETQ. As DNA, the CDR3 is TGCGCCAGCAGCTCCTCGGACAGGGGGGCTGCAGTTGCCACGACCGGAAAACTGTTTTTT. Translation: CASSSSDRGAAVATTGKLFF.

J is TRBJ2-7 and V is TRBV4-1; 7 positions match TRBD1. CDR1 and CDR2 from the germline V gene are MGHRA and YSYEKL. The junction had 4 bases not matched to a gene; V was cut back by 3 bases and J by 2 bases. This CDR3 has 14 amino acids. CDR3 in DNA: TGCGCCAGCAGCCACCGGACAGGTGCCTACGAGCAGTACTTC. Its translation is CASSHRTGAYEQYF.

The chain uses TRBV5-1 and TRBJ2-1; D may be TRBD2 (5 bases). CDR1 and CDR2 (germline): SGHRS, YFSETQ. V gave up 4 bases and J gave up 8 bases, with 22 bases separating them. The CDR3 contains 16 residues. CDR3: CASSPPAGVFMDEQFF. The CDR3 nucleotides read TGCGCCAGCAGCCCCCCAGCCGGGGTCTTTATGGATGAGCAGTTCTTC. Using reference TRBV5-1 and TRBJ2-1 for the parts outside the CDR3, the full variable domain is KAGVTQTPRYLIKTRGQQVTLSCSPISGHRSVSWYQQTPGQGLQFLFEYFSETQRNKGNFPGRFSGRQFSNSRSEMNVSTLELGDSALYLCASSPPAGVFMDEQFFGPGTRLTVL.

For the CDR3, the DNA is TGCAGCGTTGAAGGTCAGCGACAAGAGACCCAGTACTTC. Protein sequence: CSVEGQRQETQYF. The chain couples TRBV29-1 to TRBJ2-5; D is undetermined. Germline loops: CDR1 SQVTM, CDR2 ANQGSEA. The CDR3 extends over 13 amino acids. Trimming removed 1 base at V and 2 bases at J, with 8 bases between.

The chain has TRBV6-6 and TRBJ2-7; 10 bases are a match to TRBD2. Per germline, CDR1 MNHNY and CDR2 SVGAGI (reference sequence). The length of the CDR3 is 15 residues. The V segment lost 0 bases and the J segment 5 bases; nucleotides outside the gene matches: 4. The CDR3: CASSYSLAGRDEQYF. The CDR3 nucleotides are TGTGCCAGCAGTTACTCACTAGCGGGGCGCGACGAGCAGTACTTC.

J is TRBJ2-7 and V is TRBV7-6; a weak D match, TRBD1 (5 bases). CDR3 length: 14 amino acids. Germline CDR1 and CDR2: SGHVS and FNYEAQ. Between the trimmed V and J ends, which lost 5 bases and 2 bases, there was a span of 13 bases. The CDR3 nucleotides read TGTGCCAGCAGCACAGGTACGGGCACCTACGAGCAGTACTTC. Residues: CASSTGTGTYEQYF. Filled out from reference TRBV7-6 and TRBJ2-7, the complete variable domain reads GAGVSQSPRYKVTKRGQDVALRCDPISGHVSLYWYRQALGQGPEFLTYFNYEAQQDKSGLPNDRFSAERPEGSISTLTIQRTEQRDSAMYRCASSTGTGTYEQYFGPGTRLTVT.

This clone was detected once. CDR3 loop: CASREPGQGSEKLFF. The CDR3 DNA sequence: TGTGCCAGCAGGGAACCGGGACAGGGGAGTGAAAAACTGTTTTTT. The V gene is TRBV6-1, the J gene TRBJ1-4, with 10 bases lining up with TRBD1. Looked up from germline, CDR1 is MNHNS and CDR2 is SASEGT. With V trimmed by 6 bases and J by 7 bases, 8 bases remained unmatched. The CDR3 has 15 residues.

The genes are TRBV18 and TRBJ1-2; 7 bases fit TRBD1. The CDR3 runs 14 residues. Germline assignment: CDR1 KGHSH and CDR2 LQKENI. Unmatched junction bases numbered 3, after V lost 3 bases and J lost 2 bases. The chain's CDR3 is CASSPQTGNYGYTF. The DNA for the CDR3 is TGTGCCAGCTCACCCCAGACAGGGAACTATGGCTACACCTTC.